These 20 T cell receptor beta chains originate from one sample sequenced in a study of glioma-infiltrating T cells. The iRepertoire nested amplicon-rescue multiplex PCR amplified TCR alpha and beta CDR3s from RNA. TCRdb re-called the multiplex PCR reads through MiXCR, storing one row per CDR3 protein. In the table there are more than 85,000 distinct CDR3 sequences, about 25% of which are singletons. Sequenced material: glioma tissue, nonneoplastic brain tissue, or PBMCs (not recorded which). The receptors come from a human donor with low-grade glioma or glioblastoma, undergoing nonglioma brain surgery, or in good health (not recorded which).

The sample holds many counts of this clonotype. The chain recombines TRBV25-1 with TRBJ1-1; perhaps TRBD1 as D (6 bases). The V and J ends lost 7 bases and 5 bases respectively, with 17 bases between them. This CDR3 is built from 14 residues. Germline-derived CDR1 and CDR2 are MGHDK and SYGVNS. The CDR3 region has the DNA TGTGCCAGCAACAGGGACGGGCTGAGAACTGAAGCTTTCTTT. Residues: CASNRDGLRTEAFF.

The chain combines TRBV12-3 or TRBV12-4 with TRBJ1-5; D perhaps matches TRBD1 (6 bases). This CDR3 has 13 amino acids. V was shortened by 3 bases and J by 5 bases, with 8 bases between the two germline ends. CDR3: CASSLDRYQPQHF. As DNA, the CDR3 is TGTGCCAGCAGTTTGGACAGATATCAGCCCCAGCATTTT.

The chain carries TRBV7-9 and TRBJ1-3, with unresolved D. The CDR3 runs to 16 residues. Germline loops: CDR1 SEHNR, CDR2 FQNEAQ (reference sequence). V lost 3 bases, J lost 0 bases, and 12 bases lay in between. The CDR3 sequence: CASSFPPKNSGNTIYF. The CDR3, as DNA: TGTGCCAGCAGCTTTCCCCCCAAGAACTCTGGAAACACCATATATTTT.

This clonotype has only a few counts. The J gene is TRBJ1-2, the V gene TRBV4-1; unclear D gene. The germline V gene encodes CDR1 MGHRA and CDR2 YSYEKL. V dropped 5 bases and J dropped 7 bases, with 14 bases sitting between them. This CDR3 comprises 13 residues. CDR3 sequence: CASSARPGSGYTF. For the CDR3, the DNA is TGCGCCAGCAGCGCGCGGCCAGGAAGTGGCTACACCTTC.

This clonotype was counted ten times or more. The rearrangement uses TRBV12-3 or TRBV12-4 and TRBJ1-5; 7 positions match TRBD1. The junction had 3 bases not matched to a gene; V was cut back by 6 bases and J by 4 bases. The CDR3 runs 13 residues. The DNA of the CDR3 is TGTGCCAGCAGCCACAGGGGTAATCAGCCCCAGCATTTT. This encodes CASSHRGNQPQHF.

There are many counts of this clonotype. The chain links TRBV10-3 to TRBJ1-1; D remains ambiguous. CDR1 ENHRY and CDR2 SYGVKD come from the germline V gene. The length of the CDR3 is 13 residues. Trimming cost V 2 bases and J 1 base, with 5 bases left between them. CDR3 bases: TGTGCCATCAGTGAGACACAGAACACTGAAGCTTTCTTT. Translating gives CAISETQNTEAFF.

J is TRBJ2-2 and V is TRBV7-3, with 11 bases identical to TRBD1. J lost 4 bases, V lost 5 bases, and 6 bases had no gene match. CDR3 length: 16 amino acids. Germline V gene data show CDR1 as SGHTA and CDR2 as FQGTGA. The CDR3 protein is CASSNRDRGITGELFF. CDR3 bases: TGTGCCAGCAGCAACCGGGACAGGGGGATCACCGGGGAGCTGTTTTTT.

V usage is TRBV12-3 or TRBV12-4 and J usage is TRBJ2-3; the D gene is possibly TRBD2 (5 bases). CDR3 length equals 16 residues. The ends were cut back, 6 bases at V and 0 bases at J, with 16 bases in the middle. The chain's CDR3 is CASSSHGEWSTDTQYF. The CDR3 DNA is TGTGCCAGCAGCTCCCACGGGGAGTGGAGCACAGATACGCAGTATTTT.

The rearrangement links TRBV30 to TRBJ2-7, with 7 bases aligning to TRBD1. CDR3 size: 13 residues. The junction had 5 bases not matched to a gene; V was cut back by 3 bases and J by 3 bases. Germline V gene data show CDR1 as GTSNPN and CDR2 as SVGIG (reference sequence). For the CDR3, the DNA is TGTGCCTGGAGAGACAGGGACGGCTACGAGCAGTACTTC. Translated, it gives CAWRDRDGYEQYF.

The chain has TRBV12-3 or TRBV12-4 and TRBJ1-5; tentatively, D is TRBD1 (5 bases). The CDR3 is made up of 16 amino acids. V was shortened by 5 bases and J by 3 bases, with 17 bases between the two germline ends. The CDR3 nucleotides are TGTGCCAGCAGTCTCCGGGACCCAGGGAACAATCAGCCCCAGCATTTT. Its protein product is CASSLRDPGNNQPQHF.

The CDR3: CASSQTRAKNTEAFF. For the CDR3, the DNA is TGTGCCAGCAGCCAAACGCGGGCAAAGAACACTGAAGCTTTCTTT. The chain has TRBV3-1 and TRBJ1-1, with D hard to call. The CDR3 is 15 amino acids. Germline values: CDR1 LGHDT, CDR2 YNNKEL (reference sequence). V was cut by 2 bases and J by 1 base, with 11 bases left in between.

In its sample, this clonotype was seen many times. CDR3: CATSDLPRGTDTQYF. The CDR3 DNA reads as TGTGCCACCAGTGATTTGCCCCGGGGCACAGATACGCAGTATTTT. The rearrangement uses TRBV24-1 and TRBJ2-3; D is undetermined. The CDR3 sequence is 15 residues long. Between the trimmed V and J ends, which lost 0 bases and 1 base, there was a span of 7 bases. CDR1 and CDR2 from the germline V gene are KGHDR and SFDVKD.

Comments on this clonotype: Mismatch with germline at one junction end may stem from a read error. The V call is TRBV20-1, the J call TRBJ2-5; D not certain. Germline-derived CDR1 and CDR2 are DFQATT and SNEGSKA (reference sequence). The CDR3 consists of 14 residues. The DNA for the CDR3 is TGCAGTGCTAGGGACGGTATCTCCCAAGGGACCCAGTACTTC. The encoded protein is CSARDGISQGTQYF.

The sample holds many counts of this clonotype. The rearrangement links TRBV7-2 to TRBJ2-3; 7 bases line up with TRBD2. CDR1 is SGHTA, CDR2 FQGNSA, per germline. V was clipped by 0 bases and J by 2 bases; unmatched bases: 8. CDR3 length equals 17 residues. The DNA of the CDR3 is TGTGCCAGCAGCTTAGCGTCCGCTAGCGGATACACAGATACGCAGTATTTT. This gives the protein CASSLASASGYTDTQYF. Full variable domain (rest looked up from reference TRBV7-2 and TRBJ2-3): GAGVSQSPSNKVTEKGKDVELRCDPISGHTALYWYRQSLGQGLEFLIYFQGNSAPDKSGLPSDRFSAERTGGSVSTLTIQRTQQEDSAVYLCASSLASASGYTDTQYFGPGTRLTVL.

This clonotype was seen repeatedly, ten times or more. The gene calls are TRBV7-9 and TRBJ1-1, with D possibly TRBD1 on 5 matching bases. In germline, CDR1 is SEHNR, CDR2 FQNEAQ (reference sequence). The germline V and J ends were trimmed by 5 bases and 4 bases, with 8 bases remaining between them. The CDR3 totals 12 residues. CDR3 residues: CASSPQVTEAFF. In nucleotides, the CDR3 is TGTGCCAGCAGCCCACAGGTCACTGAAGCTTTCTTT.

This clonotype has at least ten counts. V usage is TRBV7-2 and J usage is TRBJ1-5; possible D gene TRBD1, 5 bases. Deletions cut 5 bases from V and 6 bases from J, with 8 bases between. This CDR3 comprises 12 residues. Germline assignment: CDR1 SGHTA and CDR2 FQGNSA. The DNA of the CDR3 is TGTGCCAGCAGCCAAGGGGTTCAGCCCCAGCATTTT. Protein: CASSQGVQPQHF.

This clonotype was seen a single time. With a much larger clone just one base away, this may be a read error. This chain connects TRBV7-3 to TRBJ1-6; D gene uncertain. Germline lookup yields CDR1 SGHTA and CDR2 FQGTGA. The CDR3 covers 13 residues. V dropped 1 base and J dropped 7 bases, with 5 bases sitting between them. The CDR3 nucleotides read TGTGCCAGCAGCTTAAGTGTCAATTCACCCCTCCACTTT. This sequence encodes CASSLSVNSPLHF.

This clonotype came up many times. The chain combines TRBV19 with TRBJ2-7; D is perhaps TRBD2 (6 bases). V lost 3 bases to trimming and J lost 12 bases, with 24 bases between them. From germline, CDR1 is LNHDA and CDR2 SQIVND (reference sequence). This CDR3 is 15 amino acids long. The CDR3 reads CASSMWDGGLRASYF. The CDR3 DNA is TGTGCCAGTAGTATGTGGGACGGGGGTCTACGAGCATCGTACTTC.

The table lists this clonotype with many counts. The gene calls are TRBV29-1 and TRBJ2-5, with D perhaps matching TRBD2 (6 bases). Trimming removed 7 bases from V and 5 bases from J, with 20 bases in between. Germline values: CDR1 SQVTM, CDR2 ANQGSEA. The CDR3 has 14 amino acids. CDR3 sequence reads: CSALLMGGDETQYF. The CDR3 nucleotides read TGCAGCGCCCTCCTTATGGGAGGAGATGAGACCCAGTACTTC.

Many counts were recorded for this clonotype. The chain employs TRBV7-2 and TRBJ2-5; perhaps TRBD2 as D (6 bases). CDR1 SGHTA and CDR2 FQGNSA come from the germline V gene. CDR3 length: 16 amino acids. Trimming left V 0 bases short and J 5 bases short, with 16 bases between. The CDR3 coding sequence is TGTGCCAGCAGCTTAGCGGCCCAGGGAGGAGGCGAGACCCAGTACTTC. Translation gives CASSLAAQGGGETQYF.